The next 29 T cell receptor beta chains were all read from a single sample in a study of cytomegalovirus exposure and HLA in healthy donors. The PCR was carried out with 60 Vbeta primers and 13 Jbeta primers. The data were produced by immunoSEQ multiplex PCR, yet TCRdb's version contains in-frame clones alone and is incomplete. The table records about 150,000 clones, 65% to 80% of them present only once. Sequenced sample: PBMCs. All receptors come from a male donor in good health and CMV-seronegative.

J is TRBJ2-7 and V is TRBV10-3; 8 positions agree with TRBD1. Germline-derived CDR1 and CDR2 are ENHRY and SYGVKD. Unmatched junction bases numbered 8, after V lost 9 bases and J lost 4 bases. This CDR3 is 13 amino acids long. CDR3 in amino acids: CAIAGTGKYEQYF. CDR3 DNA: TGTGCCATTGCCGGGACAGGAAAGTACGAGCAGTACTTC.

Comments on this clone: One junction end disagrees with the germline gene, perhaps due to a read error. The same CDR3 is also encoded by other DNA sequences in this sample. The chain is built from TRBV28 and TRBJ1-5, with 8 bases aligning to TRBD1. Germline-derived CDR1 and CDR2 are MDHEN and SYDVKM. The CDR3 loop spans 15 amino acids. CDR3: CASRDRVRSNQPQHF. CDR3 DNA: TGTGCCAGCAGGGACAGGGTGAGGAGCAATCAACCCCAGCATTTT.

The chain joins TRBV6-1 to TRBJ2-2, with D maybe TRBD1 (5 bases). The ends were cut back, 4 bases at V and 7 bases at J, with 7 bases in the middle. This CDR3 has 12 residues. From germline, CDR1 is MNHNS and CDR2 SASEGT. The CDR3 nucleotides read TGTGCCAGCAGTGCAGGGATCGGGGAGCTGTTTTTT. It yields the protein CASSAGIGELFF.

The chain joins TRBV7-8 to TRBJ2-2; TRBD1 is a possible D gene (5 bases). Per the germline V gene, CDR1 is SGHVS and CDR2 is FQNEAQ. V was cut by 4 bases and J by 2 bases, with 14 bases left in between. CDR3 length equals 16 residues. CDR3: CASSSQGPPNTGELFF. The CDR3 DNA reads as TGTGCCAGCAGCTCTCAGGGTCCCCCCAACACCGGGGAGCTGTTTTTT.

The chain recombines TRBV5-4 with TRBJ2-7; TRBD2 agrees at 16 bases. V dropped 4 bases and J dropped 6; count of bases not matched to a gene: 4. Germline assignment: CDR1 SGHNT and CDR2 YYREEE (reference sequence). This CDR3 has 15 amino acids. The CDR3 spells CASSLGLAGGGEQYF. The CDR3 DNA reads as TGTGCCAGCAGCCTGGGACTAGCGGGAGGGGGCGAGCAGTACTTC.

This chain joins TRBV19 and TRBJ2-5; D perhaps matches TRBD1 (6 bases). Gene TRBJ2-7 matches the end of the DNA better, so the J call may be wrong. Germline V lookup: CDR1 LNHDA, CDR2 SQIVND (reference sequence). The CDR3 loop spans 15 amino acids. The CDR3 DNA reads as TGTGCCAGTAGTACCCACCGGGACACTGCTTACGAGCAGTACTTC. Its translation is CASSTHRDTAYEQYF.

This chain connects TRBV25-1 to TRBJ2-1; a weak D match, TRBD1 (6 bases). Trimming cost V 1 base and J 2 bases, with 12 bases left between them. Germline V lookup: CDR1 MGHDK, CDR2 SYGVNS. CDR3 length: 16 amino acids. For the CDR3, the DNA is TGTGCCAGCAGTGAATCGTTCGGACAGACCTACAATGAGCAGTTCTTC. Amino acid sequence: CASSESFGQTYNEQFF.

This chain joins TRBV5-1 and TRBJ2-7; 8 nucleotides agree with TRBD1. Losses at the gene ends were 4 bases for V and 5 bases for J; bases not matched to a gene: 2. This CDR3 has 12 residues. Germline values: CDR1 SGHRS, CDR2 YFSETQ. The CDR3 is CASSPDRDEQYF. In DNA, the CDR3 is TGCGCCAGCAGCCCGGACAGGGACGAGCAGTACTTC.

The chain combines TRBV6-6 with TRBJ1-3; D may be TRBD1 (6 bases). Germline V gene lookup returns CDR1 MNHNY and CDR2 SVGAGI (reference sequence). Trimming stripped 2 bases from V and 0 bases from J, with 11 bases between. The length of the CDR3 is 16 residues. CDR3: CASSYGQMHSGNTIYF. The CDR3 DNA reads as TGTGCCAGCAGTTACGGACAGATGCACTCTGGAAACACCATATATTTT.

The J gene is TRBJ2-1, the V gene TRBV11-2; 8 nucleotides line up with TRBD1. CDR3 length equals 16 residues. V was clipped by 1 base and J by 8 bases; unmatched bases: 10. Germline assignment: CDR1 SGHAT and CDR2 FQNNGV. The CDR3: CASSLVRETGDYEQFF. DNA of the CDR3: TGTGCCAGCAGCTTAGTTAGGGAGACAGGGGACTATGAGCAGTTCTTC.

This chain uses TRBV7-8 with TRBJ2-1; D is perhaps TRBD1 (7 bases). The ends were cut back, 1 base at V and 6 bases at J, with 16 bases in the middle. The CDR3 is 16 residues long. Germline V CDR1 and CDR2: SGHVS, FQNEAQ. The CDR3 DNA reads as TGTGCCAGCAGCTTAGAATGGGCAGGGGGGCTCAATGAGCAGTTCTTC. Translation gives CASSLEWAGGLNEQFF.

The sample holds one count of this clone. The chain links TRBV9 to TRBJ2-3; 10 bases agree with TRBD2. The J segment lost 5 bases and the V segment lost 0 bases, leaving 9 bases of the junction unmatched. The germline V gene has CDR1 SGDLS and CDR2 YYNGEE. CDR3 length: 17 residues. CDR3 sequence (DNA): TGTGCCAGCAGCGTAGGGCTAGCGGGAGTTTTAGAAGATACGCAGTATTTT. Protein product: CASSVGLAGVLEDTQYF.

This chain uses TRBV5-4 with TRBJ2-5, with a weak D call TRBD1 (8 bases). Germline V gene sequence: CDR1 SGHNT, CDR2 YYREEE (reference sequence). V dropped 4 bases and J dropped 4 bases, with 17 bases sitting between them. The CDR3 is made up of 15 amino acids. The CDR3 spells CASSVGGTGGETQYF. The CDR3 DNA is TGTGCCAGCAGCGTGGGGGGGACAGGAGGAGAGACCCAGTACTTC.

This chain uses TRBV7-9 with TRBJ1-2; TRBD1 might be the D (5 bases). The V end was cut by 1 base, the J end by 3 bases, with 9 bases between. The CDR3 extends over 14 amino acids. Germline assignment: CDR1 SEHNR and CDR2 FQNEAQ (reference sequence). CDR3 residues: CASSLGSRDYGYTF. In DNA form, the CDR3 reads TGTGCCAGCAGCTTAGGTAGCAGGGACTATGGCTACACCTTC. The variable domain in full, completed from reference TRBV7-9 and TRBJ1-2, reads DTGVSQNPRHKITKRGQNVTFRCDPISEHNRLYWYRQTLGQGPEFLTYFQNEAQLEKSRLLSDRFSAERPKGSFSTLEIQRTEQGDSAMYLCASSLGSRDYGYTFGSGTRLTVV.

The chain joins TRBV7-2 to TRBJ1-1, with TRBD1 matching 8 bases. The V gene end was trimmed by 2 bases and the J gene end by 4 bases; junction bases not matched to a gene: 0. This CDR3 has 13 amino acids. The germline V gene encodes CDR1 SGHTA and CDR2 FQGNSA. The CDR3 region is CASSLTGGTEAFF. As DNA, the CDR3 is TGTGCCAGCAGCTTAACAGGGGGCACTGAAGCTTTCTTT.

The rearrangement joins TRBV5-1 to TRBJ2-5; 10 bases are a match to TRBD2. Per germline, CDR1 SGHRS and CDR2 YFSETQ. With 0 bases clipped from V and 2 bases from J, the junction kept 4 bases outside the gene matches. The CDR3 extends over 16 amino acids. The chain's CDR3 is CASSLGLAGLQETQYF. The CDR3, as DNA: TGCGCCAGCAGCTTGGGACTAGCGGGCTTGCAAGAGACCCAGTACTTC.

The J gene is TRBJ2-4, the V gene TRBV4-2; TRBD1 matches 11 bases. This CDR3 spans 16 amino acids. Germline V gene data show CDR1 as LGHNA and CDR2 as YNFKEQ. The V and J ends lost 0 bases and 3 bases, in that order; junction bases with no gene match: 1. The CDR3 sequence: CASSQEGTGGKNIQYF. The CDR3 nucleotides are TGTGCCAGCAGCCAAGAAGGGACAGGGGGCAAAAACATTCAGTACTTC.

Note on this clone: Other DNA variants within this sample encode the same CDR3. V is TRBV5-1 and J is TRBJ1-2; 10 positions agree with TRBD1. Losses at the gene ends were 0 bases for V and 1 base for J; bases not matched to a gene: 3. Per the germline V gene, CDR1 is SGHRS and CDR2 is YFSETQ. This CDR3 has 16 amino acids. The CDR3: CASSLGDRGSNYGYTF. DNA of the CDR3: TGCGCCAGCAGCTTGGGGGACAGGGGAAGTAACTATGGCTACACCTTC.

A word on this clone: Other DNA sequences within the sample encode an identical CDR3. V gene TRBV7-9 combines with J gene TRBJ2-2; D is uncertain. Trimming left V 5 bases short and J 2 bases short, with 3 bases between. The CDR3 has 12 amino acids. The germline gives CDR1 SEHNR, CDR2 FQNEAQ (reference sequence). The CDR3 loop reads CASSLNTGELFF. CDR3 coding DNA: TGTGCCAGCAGCCTTAACACCGGGGAGCTGTTTTTT.

This chain uses TRBV7-2 with TRBJ2-5, with TRBD1 identical over 9 bases. The CDR3 spans 14 residues. Germline lookup yields CDR1 SGHTA and CDR2 FQGNSA. With V trimmed by 4 bases and J by 6 bases, 6 bases remained unmatched. CDR3 loop: CASSSGTGRKTQYF. In DNA, the CDR3 is TGTGCCAGCAGCTCTGGGACAGGGAGAAAGACCCAGTACTTC.

The chain carries TRBV4-2 and TRBJ1-1; unclear D gene. Trimming pared 2 bases from V and 6 bases from J, leaving 13 bases between. The length of the CDR3 is 14 residues. Per germline, CDR1 LGHNA and CDR2 YNFKEQ. CDR3 in DNA: TGTGCCAGCAGCCAAAACGGGGTAGGAGCTGAAGCTTTCTTT. Translating gives CASSQNGVGAEAFF.

The rearrangement joins TRBV2 to TRBJ1-4, with TRBD1 as a possible D gene (5 bases). V was cut by 7 bases and J by 6 bases, with 12 bases left in between. Germline assignment: CDR1 SNHLY and CDR2 FYNNEI. CDR3 size: 13 residues. DNA for the CDR3: TGTGCCAGCAATGGAGGGGCCTATGAAAAACTGTTTTTT. Translated, it gives CASNGGAYEKLFF.

The chain uses TRBV28 and TRBJ2-5, with TRBD1 identical over 7 bases. The V segment lost 6 bases and the J segment 3 bases; nucleotides outside the gene matches: 7. CDR1 and CDR2 from the germline V gene are MDHEN and SYDVKM. There are 14 residues in the CDR3. CDR3 sequence: CASSSGQAKETQYF. The CDR3 nucleotides read TGTGCCAGCAGCTCTGGACAGGCGAAAGAGACCCAGTACTTC.

The rearrangement joins TRBV5-6 to TRBJ2-2, with D uncertain. The CDR3 spans 16 residues. From germline, CDR1 is SGHDT and CDR2 YYEEEE. Trimming left V 1 base short and J 4 bases short, with 14 bases between. CDR3 in amino acids: CASSLIQLKTTGELFF. DNA for the CDR3: TGTGCCAGCAGCTTGATACAGCTAAAGACCACCGGGGAGCTGTTTTTT.

This clone has only one observation. This chain uses TRBV27 with TRBJ1-3, with 10 nucleotides matching TRBD1. The CDR3 contains 20 residues. The junction had 16 bases not matched to a gene; V was cut back by 5 bases and J by 0 bases. Germline lookup yields CDR1 MNHEY and CDR2 SMNVEV (reference sequence). The CDR3 coding sequence is TGTGCCAGCAGTAACCCAAGGACAGGGGGAGCAAGTAGCTCTGGAAACACCATATATTTT. Translating it yields CASSNPRTGGASSSGNTIYF.

This chain joins TRBV25-1 and TRBJ1-2; a possible D gene is TRBD1 (5 bases). In germline, CDR1 is MGHDK, CDR2 SYGVNS. Trimming took off 4 bases at V and 7 bases at J, with 13 bases between the two ends. The CDR3 has 13 amino acids. The chain's CDR3 is CASSVDRQGGYTF. DNA of the CDR3: TGTGCCAGCAGTGTCGACCGTCAGGGTGGCTACACCTTC.

This clone occurred a few times. The J gene is TRBJ2-5, the V gene TRBV7-2; 12 bases align to TRBD2. Germline-derived CDR1 and CDR2 are SGHTA and FQGNSA. The CDR3 is 18 residues long. Trimming removed 5 bases from V and 1 base from J; junction bases left unmatched: 11. The DNA of the CDR3 is TGTGCCAGCAGCCTGAGGGGTACTAGCGGGAGGATCCAAGAGACCCAGTACTTC. Translation gives CASSLRGTSGRIQETQYF.

CDR3 loop: CASQPRGGRYEQYF. The CDR3 DNA reads as TGTGCCAGTCAACCTAGGGGGGGAAGGTACGAGCAGTACTTC. This chain connects TRBV19 to TRBJ2-7, with D possibly TRBD2 on 7 matching bases. Germline lookup yields CDR1 LNHDA and CDR2 SQIVND (reference sequence). The CDR3 extends over 14 amino acids. V was cut by 8 bases and J by 4 bases, with 18 bases left in between.

V gene TRBV7-9 combines with J gene TRBJ1-4; 8 nucleotides match TRBD1. The CDR3 sequence is 14 residues long. V was clipped by 5 bases and J by 7 bases; unmatched bases: 6. Germline V gives CDR1 SEHNR, CDR2 FQNEAQ (reference sequence). CDR3 DNA sequence: TGTGCCAGCAGCCCGACAGGGGTGGTTGAAAAACTGTTTTTT. As protein: CASSPTGVVEKLFF.